The source of this T cell receptor (beta chain) is a study of shared clonotypes between healthy human individuals. Study overall: Every donor yielded three CD4 naive, three CD4 memory, two CD8 naive and one CD8 memory plate.

Trimming took off 7 bases at V and 7 bases at J, with 22 bases between the two ends. CDR3 length equals 15 residues. Looked up from germline, CDR1 is LNHDA and CDR2 is SQIVND (reference sequence). The table came from immunoSEQ multiplex PCR; TCRdb's copy has only in-frame clones and leaves some out. The sample shows 400,000 to 600,000 clones, 90% to 96% of them seen only once. Overall study results and limits: It was only blood that was sampled, and tissue repertoires likely differ. Large depth notwithstanding, sorted-subset sequencing proved incomplete by rarefaction.

To note about this clone: Its specificity is not known.

The chain carries TRBV19 and TRBJ1-1, with a weak D call TRBD1 (6 bases). The sequencing sample was made of naive CD4+ T cells sorted from blood. Subset described: CD45RA+ positively selected. This sequence originates from a woman aged 30 to 39 in good health. CDR3 sequence (DNA): TGTGCCAGTACCGATGGCGGCGGGGGGCACGATGAAGCTTTCTTT. Translation gives CASTDGGGGHDEAFF.